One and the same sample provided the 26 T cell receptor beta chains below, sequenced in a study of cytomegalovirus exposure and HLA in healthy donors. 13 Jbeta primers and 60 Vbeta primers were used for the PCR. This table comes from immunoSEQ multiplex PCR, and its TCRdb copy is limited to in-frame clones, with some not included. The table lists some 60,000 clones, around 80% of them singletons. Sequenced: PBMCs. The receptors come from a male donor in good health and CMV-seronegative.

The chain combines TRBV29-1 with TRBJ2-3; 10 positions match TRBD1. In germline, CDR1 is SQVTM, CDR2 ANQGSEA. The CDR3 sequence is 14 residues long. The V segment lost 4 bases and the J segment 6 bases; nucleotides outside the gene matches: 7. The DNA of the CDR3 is TGCAGCGTTGCGGGACAGGGGACGGGTGATACGCAGTATTTT. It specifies CSVAGQGTGDTQYF.

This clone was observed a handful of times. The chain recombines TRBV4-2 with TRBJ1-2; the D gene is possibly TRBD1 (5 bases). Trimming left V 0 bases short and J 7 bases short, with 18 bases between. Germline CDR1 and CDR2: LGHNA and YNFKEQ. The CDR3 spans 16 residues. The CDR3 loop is CASSQDLSRGSIGYTF. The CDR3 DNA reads TGTGCCAGCAGCCAAGATCTCTCGCGGGGGTCCATTGGCTACACCTTC.

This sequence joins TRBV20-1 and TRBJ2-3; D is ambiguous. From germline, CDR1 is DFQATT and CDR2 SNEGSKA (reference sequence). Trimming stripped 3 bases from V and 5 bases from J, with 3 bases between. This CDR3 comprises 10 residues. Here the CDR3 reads CSASKDTQYF. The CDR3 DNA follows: TGCAGTGCTAGTAAAGATACGCAGTATTTT.

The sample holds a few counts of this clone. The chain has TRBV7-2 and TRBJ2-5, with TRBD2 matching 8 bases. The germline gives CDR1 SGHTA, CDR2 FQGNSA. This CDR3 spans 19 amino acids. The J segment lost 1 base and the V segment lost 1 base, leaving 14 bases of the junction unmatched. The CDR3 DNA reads TGTGCCAGCAGCTTAGGCCTCTCGATGGGCGGGGGGTTCCAAGAGACCCAGTACTTC. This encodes CASSLGLSMGGGFQETQYF.

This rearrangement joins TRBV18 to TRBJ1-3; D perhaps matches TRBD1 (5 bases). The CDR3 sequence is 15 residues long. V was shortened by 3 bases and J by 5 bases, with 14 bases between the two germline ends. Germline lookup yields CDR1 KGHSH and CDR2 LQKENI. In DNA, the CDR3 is TGTGCCAGCTCACCGTCGGGAGGACAAAGAAACACCATATATTTT. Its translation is CASSPSGGQRNTIYF.

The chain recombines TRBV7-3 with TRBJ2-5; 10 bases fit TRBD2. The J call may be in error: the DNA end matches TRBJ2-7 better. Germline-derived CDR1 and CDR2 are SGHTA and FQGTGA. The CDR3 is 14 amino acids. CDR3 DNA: TGTGCCAGCAGCTTTAGCGGGGGGCCCTACGAGCAGTACTTC. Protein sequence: CASSFSGGPYEQYF.

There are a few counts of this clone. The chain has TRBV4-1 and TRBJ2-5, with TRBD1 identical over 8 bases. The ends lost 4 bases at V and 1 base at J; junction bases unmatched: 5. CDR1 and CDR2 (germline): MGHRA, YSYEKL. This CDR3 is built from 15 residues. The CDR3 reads CASSPHGQGQETQYF. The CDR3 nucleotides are TGCGCCAGCAGCCCTCACGGACAGGGCCAAGAGACCCAGTACTTC.

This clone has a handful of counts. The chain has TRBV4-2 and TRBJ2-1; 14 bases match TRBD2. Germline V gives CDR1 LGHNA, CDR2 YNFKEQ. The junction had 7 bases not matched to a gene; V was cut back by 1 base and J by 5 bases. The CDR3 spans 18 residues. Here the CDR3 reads CASSQARRLAGGDNEQFF. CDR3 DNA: TGTGCCAGCAGCCAAGCTAGGAGACTAGCGGGGGGGGACAATGAGCAGTTCTTC.

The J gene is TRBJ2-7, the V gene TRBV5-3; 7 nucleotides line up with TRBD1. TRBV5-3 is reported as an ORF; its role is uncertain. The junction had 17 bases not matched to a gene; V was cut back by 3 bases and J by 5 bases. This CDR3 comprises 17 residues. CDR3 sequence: CARSSVESDRVKNEQYF. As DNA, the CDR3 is TGTGCCAGAAGCTCAGTAGAGAGCGACAGGGTGAAAAACGAGCAGTACTTC.

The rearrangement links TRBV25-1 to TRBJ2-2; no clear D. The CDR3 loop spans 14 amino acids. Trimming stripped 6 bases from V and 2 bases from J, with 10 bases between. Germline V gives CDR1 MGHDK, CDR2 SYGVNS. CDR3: CASRETANTGELFF. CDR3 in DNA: TGTGCCAGCAGGGAGACGGCCAACACCGGGGAGCTGTTTTTT.

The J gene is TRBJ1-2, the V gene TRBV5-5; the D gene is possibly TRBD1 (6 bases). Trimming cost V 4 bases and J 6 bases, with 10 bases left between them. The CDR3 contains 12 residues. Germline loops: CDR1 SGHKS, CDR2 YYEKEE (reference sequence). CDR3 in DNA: TGTGCCAGCAGCATACAGGGTAATGGCTACACCTTC. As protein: CASSIQGNGYTF.

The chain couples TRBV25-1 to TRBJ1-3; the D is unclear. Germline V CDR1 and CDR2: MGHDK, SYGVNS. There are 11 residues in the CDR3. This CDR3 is CMSSSGNTIYF. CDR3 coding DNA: TGTATGTCGAGCTCTGGAAACACCATATATTTT.

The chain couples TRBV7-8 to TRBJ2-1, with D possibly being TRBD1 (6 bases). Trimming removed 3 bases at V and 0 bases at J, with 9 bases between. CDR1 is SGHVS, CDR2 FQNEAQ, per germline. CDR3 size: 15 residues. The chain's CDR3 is CASSFAQGSYNEQFF. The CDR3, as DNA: TGTGCCAGCAGCTTCGCACAGGGCTCCTACAATGAGCAGTTCTTC.

The CDR3 DNA follows: TGCGCCAGCAGTGAGTCGGGGCAGAGATCCTACGAGCAGTACTTC. Translating it yields CASSESGQRSYEQYF. This chain connects TRBV10-1 to TRBJ2-7, with D perhaps TRBD1 (5 bases). The germline gives CDR1 WNHNN, CDR2 SYGVQD (reference sequence). The ends were cut back, 0 bases at V and 1 base at J, with 10 bases in the middle. The CDR3 extends over 15 amino acids.

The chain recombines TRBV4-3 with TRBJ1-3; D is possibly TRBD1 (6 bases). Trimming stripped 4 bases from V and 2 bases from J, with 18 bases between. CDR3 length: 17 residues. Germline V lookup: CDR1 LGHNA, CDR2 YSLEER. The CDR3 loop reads CASSLTSTRDTGNTIYF. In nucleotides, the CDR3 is TGCGCCAGCAGCCTAACCTCGACAAGGGACACTGGAAACACCATATATTTT.

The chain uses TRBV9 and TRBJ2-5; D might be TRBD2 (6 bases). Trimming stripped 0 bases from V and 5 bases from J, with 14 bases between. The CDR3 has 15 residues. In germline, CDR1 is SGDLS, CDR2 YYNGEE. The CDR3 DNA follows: TGTGCCAGCAGCGTAGGTGGAGGGATAGCGGAGACCCAGTACTTC. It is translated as CASSVGGGIAETQYF.

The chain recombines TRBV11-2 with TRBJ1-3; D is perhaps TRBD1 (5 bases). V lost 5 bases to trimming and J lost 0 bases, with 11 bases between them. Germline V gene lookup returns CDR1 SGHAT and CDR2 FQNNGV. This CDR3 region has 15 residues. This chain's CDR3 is CASSAGPHSGNTIYF. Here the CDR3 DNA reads TGTGCCAGCAGCGCGGGACCGCACTCTGGAAACACCATATATTTT. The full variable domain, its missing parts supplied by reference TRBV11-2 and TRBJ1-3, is EAGVAQSPRYKIIEKRQSVAFWCNPISGHATLYWYQQILGQGPKLLIQFQNNGVVDDSQLPKDRFSAERLKGVDSTLKIQPAKLEDSAVYLCASSAGPHSGNTIYFGEGSWLTVV.

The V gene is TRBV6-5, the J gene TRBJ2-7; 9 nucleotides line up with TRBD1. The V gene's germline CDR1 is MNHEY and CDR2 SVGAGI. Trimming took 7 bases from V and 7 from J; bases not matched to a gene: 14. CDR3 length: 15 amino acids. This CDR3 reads CASTPNRGLPYEQYF. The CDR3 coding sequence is TGTGCCAGCACCCCTAACAGGGGGCTGCCATATGAGCAGTACTTC.

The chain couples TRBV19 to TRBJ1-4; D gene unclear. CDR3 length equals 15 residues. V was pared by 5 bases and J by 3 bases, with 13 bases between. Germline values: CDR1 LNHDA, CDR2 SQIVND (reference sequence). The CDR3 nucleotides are TGTGCCAGTAGTCCCTCGGGATTAGCTAATGAAAAACTGTTTTTT. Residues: CASSPSGLANEKLFF. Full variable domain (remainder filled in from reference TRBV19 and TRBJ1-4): DGGITQSPKYLFRKEGQNVTLSCEQNLNHDAMYWYRQDPGQGLRLIYYSQIVNDFQKGDIAEGYSVSREKKESFPLTVTSAQKNPTAFYLCASSPSGLANEKLFFGSGTQLSVL.

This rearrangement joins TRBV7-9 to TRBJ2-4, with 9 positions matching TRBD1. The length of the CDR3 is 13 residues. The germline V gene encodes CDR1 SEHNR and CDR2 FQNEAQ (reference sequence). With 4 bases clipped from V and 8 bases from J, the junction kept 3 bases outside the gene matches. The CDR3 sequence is CASSSRDRDIQYF. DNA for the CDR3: TGTGCCAGCAGCTCCCGGGACAGGGACATTCAGTACTTC.

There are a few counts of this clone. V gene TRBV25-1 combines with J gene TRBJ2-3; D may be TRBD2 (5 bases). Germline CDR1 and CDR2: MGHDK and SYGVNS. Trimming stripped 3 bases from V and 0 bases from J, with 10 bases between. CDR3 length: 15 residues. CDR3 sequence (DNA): TGTGCCAGCAGTGACCACCTAGCCAGCACAGATACGCAGTATTTT. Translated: CASSDHLASTDTQYF.

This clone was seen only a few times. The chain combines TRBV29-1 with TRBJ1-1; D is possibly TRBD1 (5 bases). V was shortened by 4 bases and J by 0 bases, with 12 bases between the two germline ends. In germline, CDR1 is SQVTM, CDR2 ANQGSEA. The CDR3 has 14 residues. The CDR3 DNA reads TGCAGCGTTGTGGAGACAGTCATGAACACTGAAGCTTTCTTT. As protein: CSVVETVMNTEAFF.

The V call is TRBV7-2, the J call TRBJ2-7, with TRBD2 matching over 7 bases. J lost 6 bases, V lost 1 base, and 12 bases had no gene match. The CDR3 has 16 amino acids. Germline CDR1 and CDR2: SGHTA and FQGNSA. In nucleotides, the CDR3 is TGTGCCAGCAGCTTAGGCCTACTAGCGTGGGGCGGCGAGCAGTACTTC. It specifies CASSLGLLAWGGEQYF. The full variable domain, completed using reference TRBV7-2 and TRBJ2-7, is GAGVSQSPSNKVTEKGKDVELRCDPISGHTALYWYRQSLGQGLEFLIYFQGNSAPDKSGLPSDRFSAERTGGSVSTLTIQRTQQEDSAVYLCASSLGLLAWGGEQYFGPGTRLTVT.

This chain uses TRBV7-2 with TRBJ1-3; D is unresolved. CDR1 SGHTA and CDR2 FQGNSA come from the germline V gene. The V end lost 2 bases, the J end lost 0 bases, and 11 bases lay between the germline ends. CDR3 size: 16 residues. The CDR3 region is CASSLTSGTSGNTIYF. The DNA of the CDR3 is TGTGCCAGCAGCTTAACGTCAGGAACCTCTGGAAACACCATATATTTT.

The CDR3 DNA follows: TGTGCCAGTCCACCCGGGGGAGCGGGGAGCACAGATACGCAGTATTTT. It translates to CASPPGGAGSTDTQYF. J is TRBJ2-3 and V is TRBV19; 7 bases are a match to TRBD2. V lost 8 bases, J lost 0 bases, and 11 bases stayed unmatched. Germline V gene lookup returns CDR1 LNHDA and CDR2 SQIVND (reference sequence). The CDR3 sequence is 16 residues long.

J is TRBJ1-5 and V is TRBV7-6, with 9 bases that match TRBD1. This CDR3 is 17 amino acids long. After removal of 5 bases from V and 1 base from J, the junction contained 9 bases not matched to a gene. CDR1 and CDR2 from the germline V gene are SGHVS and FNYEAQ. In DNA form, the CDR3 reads TGTGCCAGCAGCCCATTCACAGGGGGCGGAAGCAATCAGCCCCAGCATTTT. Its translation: CASSPFTGGGSNQPQHF.